This T cell receptor beta chain is from a study of post-analysis software for immune sequencing data (dated by TCRdb to 2014 to 2015). Study-level background: The recorded disease courses included relapsing-remitting, secondary progressive and progressive-relapsing multiple sclerosis, and some patients had no subtype annotation. The patient repertoires were compared against 11 previously published healthy control repertoires obtained from donors aged roughly 6 to 25 years. A subset of samples was prepared in parallel using single-end sample barcoding, then pooled and co-amplified after Illumina adapter ligation. Overall study results and their limits: When samples were clustered directly using the F measure, samples prepared in the same batch co-clustered strongly, which prompted a batch-effect correction. Patients showed significantly higher frequencies than controls for a handful of TRBV segments, among them TRBV5-6, TRBV5-1 and TRBV20-1. The control group was slightly older than the multiple sclerosis patient group. Compared with controls, multiple sclerosis patients had significantly lower normalized Chao1 diversity, a finding suggesting substantial peripheral T-cell clonal expansion.

The CDR3 runs 12 amino acids, cysteine and phenylalanine included. The entry retains the CDR3 DNA only, 36 bases that are in frame from base 1. In the germline V gene, CDR1 corresponds to SNHLY and CDR2 to FYNNEI. V lost 3 bases and J lost 4 bases; the stretch between them is 6 bases long. To demonstrate the VDJtools post-analysis software, the study profiled TCR beta repertoires from the peripheral blood of about a dozen young patients with multiple sclerosis. The multiple sclerosis patients were children and adolescents ranging in age from about 6 to 17 years. The library was produced with PCR. Sequencing instrument: Illumina HiSeq 2500. To reduce PCR and sequencing biases, unique molecular identifiers were built into the TCR beta cDNA libraries. Per 1 to 10 million input T cells, roughly 500,000 cDNA molecules were obtained, such that each molecule approximated one T cell. The patient libraries were prepared and sequenced using the same protocol as the earlier healthy control dataset. Samples belonging to the same batch were prepared together, multiplexed and sequenced on a shared HiSeq lane. As for the original processing: Raw barcoded reads were processed with MIGEC, and single-read molecular identifier groups were discarded before consensus assembly and CDR3 extraction. Clonotype tables were post-analysed with VDJtools, normalizing diversity by down-sampling all datasets to the smallest sample size. In repertoire overlap clustering, CDR3 amino acid sequences, but not nucleotide sequences, were matched to correct batch-related cross-sample contamination. The public sequencing data were trimmed at Q25 with fastp and processed into clonotypes with MiXCR by TCRdb, which kept only in-frame beta chains. When rows share a CDR3 protein, they turn into one entry using the most common DNA and genes. TCRdb, not the authors, supplied the V and J calls. The sample profile shows 450,000 or so distinct CDR3 sequences; less than 45% of them were found once. About an eighth of the sample belongs to the ten largest clones.

Of note for this clonotype: Its specific antigen is unknown. Qualities for individual bases were not recorded, and no much larger clone is one base off.

This receptor was identified in a girl between 10 and 17 years old with multiple sclerosis. Sequenced: blood. The chain employs TRBV2 and TRBJ1-1, with an unclear D gene assignment. This receptor has the CDR3 CASSEETTEAFF. The DNA sequence is TGTGCCAGCAGTGAGGAAACCACTGAAGCTTTCTTT.